The TCR beta chain described here comes from a study of blood T cells in healthy people across ages. This CDR3 spans 17 amino acids. CDR1 MNHNS and CDR2 SASEGT come from the germline V gene. The V segment lost 6 bases and the J segment 6 bases; nucleotides outside the gene matches: 17. Study conclusions and caveats: Both naive CD4+ cell counts and diversity were greater in long-lived donors than in aged donors. Roughly linear declines in TCR beta diversity per million T cells occurred with age.

Concerning this clonotype: What it recognizes is unknown.

Together with a sample-barcoded 5' primer, a J-beta primer mix was included in a second PCR lasting about 6 to 11 cycles. Sequencing of every sample gave 3 million or more CDR3-containing paired-end reads. Via MiXCR, TCRdb re-called the 5' RACE reads, giving one row per CDR3 protein. The table lists about 690,000 distinct CDR3 sequences, over 40% of them singletons, with about 30% in the top ten. Sequencing was done on a sample of blood. V and J are TRBV6-1 and TRBJ2-7; 10 nucleotides align to TRBD2. The origin of this receptor is a man older than 75 in good health. CDR3 in amino acids: CASSHNLAGAPNLEQYF. For the CDR3, the DNA is TGTGCCAGCAGCCACAACCTAGCGGGGGCCCCCAACCTCGAGCAGTACTTC.